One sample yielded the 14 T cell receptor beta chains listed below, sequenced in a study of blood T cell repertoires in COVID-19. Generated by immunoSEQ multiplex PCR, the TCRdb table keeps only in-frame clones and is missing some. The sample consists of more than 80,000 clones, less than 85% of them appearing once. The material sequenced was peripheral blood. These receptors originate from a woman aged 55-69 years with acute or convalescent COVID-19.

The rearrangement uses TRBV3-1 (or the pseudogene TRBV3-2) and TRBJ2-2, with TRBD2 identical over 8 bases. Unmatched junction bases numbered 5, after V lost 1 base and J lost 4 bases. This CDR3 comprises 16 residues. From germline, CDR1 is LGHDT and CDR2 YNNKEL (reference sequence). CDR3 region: CASSQAGGPGTGELFF. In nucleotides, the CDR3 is TGTGCCAGCAGCCAAGCGGGGGGGCCCGGCACCGGGGAGCTGTTTTTT.

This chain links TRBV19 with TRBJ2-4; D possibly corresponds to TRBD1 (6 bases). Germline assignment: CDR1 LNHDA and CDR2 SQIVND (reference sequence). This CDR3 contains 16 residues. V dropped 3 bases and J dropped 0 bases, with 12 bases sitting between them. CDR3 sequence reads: CASSIPTGLAKNIQYF. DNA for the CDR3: TGTGCCAGTAGTATTCCCACAGGGTTAGCCAAAAACATTCAGTACTTC. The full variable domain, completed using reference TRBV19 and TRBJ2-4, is DGGITQSPKYLFRKEGQNVTLSCEQNLNHDAMYWYRQDPGQGLRLIYYSQIVNDFQKGDIAEGYSVSREKKESFPLTVTSAQKNPTAFYLCASSIPTGLAKNIQYFGAGTRLSVL.

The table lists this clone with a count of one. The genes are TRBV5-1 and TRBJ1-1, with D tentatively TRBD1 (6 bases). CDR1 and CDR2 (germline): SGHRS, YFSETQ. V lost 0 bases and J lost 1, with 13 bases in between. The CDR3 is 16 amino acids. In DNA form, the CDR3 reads TGCGCCAGCAGCTTGGCCCCGGGACACTCGAACACTGAAGCTTTCTTT. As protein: CASSLAPGHSNTEAFF.

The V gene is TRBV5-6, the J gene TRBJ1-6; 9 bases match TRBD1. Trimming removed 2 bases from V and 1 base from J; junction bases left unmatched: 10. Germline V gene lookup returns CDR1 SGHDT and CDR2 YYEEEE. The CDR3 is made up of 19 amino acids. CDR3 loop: CASSFGTGITGSYNSPLHF. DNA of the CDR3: TGTGCCAGCAGCTTCGGGACAGGGATAACGGGTTCCTATAATTCACCCCTCCACTTT.

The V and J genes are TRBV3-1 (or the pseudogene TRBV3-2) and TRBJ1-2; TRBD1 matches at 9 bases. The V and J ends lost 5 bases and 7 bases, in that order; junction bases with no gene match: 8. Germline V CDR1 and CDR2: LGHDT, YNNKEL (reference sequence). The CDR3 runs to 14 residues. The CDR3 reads CASSSQDRGGGYTF. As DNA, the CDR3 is TGTGCCAGCAGCTCCCAGGACAGGGGCGGTGGCTACACCTTC.

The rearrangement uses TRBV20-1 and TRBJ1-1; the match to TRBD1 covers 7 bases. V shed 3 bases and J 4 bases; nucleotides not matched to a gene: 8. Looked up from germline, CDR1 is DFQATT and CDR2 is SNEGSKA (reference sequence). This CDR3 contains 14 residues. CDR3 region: CSASQDRVGTEAFF. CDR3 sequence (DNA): TGCAGTGCTAGTCAAGACAGGGTGGGCACTGAAGCTTTCTTT.

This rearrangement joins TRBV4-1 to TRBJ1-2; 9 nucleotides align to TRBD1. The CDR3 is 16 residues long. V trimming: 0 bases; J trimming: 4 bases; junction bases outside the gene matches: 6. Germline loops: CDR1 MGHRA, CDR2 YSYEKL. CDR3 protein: CASSQDPTGGFYGYTF. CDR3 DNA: TGCGCCAGCAGCCAAGATCCGACAGGGGGGTTCTATGGCTACACCTTC.

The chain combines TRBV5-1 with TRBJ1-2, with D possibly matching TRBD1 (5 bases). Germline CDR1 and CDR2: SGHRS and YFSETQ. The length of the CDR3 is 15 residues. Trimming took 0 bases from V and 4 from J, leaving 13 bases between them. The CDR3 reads CASSLGGTLTYGYTF. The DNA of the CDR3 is TGCGCCAGCAGCTTGGGCGGGACTTTAACCTATGGCTACACCTTC.

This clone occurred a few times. The CDR3 loop reads CATSRALPGTGDEKLFF. The CDR3 DNA reads TGTGCCACCAGCAGAGCCCTCCCCGGGACAGGGGATGAAAAACTGTTTTTT. The V call is TRBV15, the J call TRBJ1-4, with 10 bases lining up with TRBD1. The CDR3 extends over 17 amino acids. CDR1 is LNHNV, CDR2 YYDKDF, per germline (reference sequence). The J segment lost 6 bases and the V segment lost 1 base, leaving 8 bases of the junction unmatched.

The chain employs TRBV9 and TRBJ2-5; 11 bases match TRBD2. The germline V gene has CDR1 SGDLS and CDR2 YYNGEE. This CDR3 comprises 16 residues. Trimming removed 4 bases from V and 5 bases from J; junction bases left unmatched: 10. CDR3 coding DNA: TGTGCCAGCAGCCCCCGACTAGCGGGATTTACCGAGACCCAGTACTTC. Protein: CASSPRLAGFTETQYF.

CDR3 amino acids: CSVESGLGTGELFF. The CDR3 DNA is TGCAGCGTTGAGTCCGGGTTAGGCACCGGGGAGCTGTTTTTT. V usage is TRBV29-1 and J usage is TRBJ2-2; no firm D call. V was cut by 3 bases and J by 4 bases, with 12 bases left in between. The CDR3 is 14 amino acids. CDR1 SQVTM and CDR2 ANQGSEA come from the germline V gene.

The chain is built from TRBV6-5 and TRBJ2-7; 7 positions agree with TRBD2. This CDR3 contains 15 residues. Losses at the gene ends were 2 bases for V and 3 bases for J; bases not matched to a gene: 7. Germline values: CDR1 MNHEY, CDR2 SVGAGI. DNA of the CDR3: TGTGCCAGCAGTTACGGACGGGGGGTTTACTACGAGCAGTACTTC. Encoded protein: CASSYGRGVYYEQYF.

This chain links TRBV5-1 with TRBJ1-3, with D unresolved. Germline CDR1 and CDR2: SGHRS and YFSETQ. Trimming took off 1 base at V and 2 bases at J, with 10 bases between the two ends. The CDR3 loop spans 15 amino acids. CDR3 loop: CASSLKLSPGNTIYF. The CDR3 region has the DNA TGCGCCAGCAGCTTGAAACTTAGTCCTGGAAACACCATATATTTT.

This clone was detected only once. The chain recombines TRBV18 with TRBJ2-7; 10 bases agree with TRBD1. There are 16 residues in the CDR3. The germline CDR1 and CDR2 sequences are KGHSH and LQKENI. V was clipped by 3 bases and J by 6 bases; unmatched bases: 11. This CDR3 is CASSPGPGQGRTEQYF. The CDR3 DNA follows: TGTGCCAGCTCACCCGGGCCGGGACAGGGGAGAACCGAGCAGTACTTC.